One T cell receptor (beta chain) is described in this entry. The CDR3 contains 14 residues. Looked up from germline, CDR1 is SGHNT and CDR2 is YENEEA. With 2 bases removed from V and 8 bases from J, the gap between germline ends came to 13 bases. This sample stems from a study of shared clonotypes between healthy human individuals. The repertoire was sequenced with immunoSEQ multiplex PCR; TCRdb's copy has only in-frame clones and lacks some. The profile shows 450,000 to 500,000 clones, less than 80% of them singletons. The clonotype comes from a woman between 35 and 50 years old in good health. Some clones in this sample may be carry-over from other donors' samples. The chain recombines TRBV11-3 with TRBJ2-1; D may be TRBD2 (5 bases). The sample consisted of PBMCs. The CDR3 spells CASSLRASSYEQFF. CDR3 sequence (DNA): TGTGCCAGCAGCTTAAGAGCTAGCAGCTATGAGCAGTTCTTC.